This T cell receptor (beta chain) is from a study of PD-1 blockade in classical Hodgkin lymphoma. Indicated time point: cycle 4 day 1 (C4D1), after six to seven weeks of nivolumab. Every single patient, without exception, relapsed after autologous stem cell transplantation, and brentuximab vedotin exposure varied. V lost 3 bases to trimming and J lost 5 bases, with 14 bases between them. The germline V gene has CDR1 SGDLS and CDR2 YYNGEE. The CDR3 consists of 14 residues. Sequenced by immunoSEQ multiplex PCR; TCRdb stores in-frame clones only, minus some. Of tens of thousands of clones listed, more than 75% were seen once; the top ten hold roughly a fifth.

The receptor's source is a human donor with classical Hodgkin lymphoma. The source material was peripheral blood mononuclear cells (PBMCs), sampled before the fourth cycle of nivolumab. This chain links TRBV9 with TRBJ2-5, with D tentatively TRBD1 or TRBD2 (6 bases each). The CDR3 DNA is TGTGCCAGCAGCGGGGGGGCGCACGCGGAGACCCAGTACTTC. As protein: CASSGGAHAETQYF.